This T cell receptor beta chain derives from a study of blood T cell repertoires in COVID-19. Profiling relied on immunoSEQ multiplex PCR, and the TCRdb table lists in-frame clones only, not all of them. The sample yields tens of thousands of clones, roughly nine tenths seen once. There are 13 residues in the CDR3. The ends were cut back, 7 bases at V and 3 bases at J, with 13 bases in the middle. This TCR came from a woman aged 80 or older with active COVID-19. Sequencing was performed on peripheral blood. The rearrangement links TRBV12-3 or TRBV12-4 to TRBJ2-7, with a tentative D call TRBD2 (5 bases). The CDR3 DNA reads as TGTGCCAGCACTCCGAGGGCAGGCTACGAGCAGTACTTC. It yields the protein CASTPRAGYEQYF.